This T cell receptor beta chain was sequenced for a study of CD8 T cells in ankylosing spondylitis. Making use of molecular barcodes, quantitative 5'-RACE generated TCR beta libraries. TCRdb processed the 5' RACE reads anew with MiXCR; each CDR3 protein has one entry. The top ten hold about 16% of the sample, which has around 390,000 distinct CDR3 sequences, about 22% seen once. This CDR3 has 13 residues. Deletions cut 8 bases from V and 4 bases from J, with 12 bases between. Germline assignment: CDR1 LNHDA and CDR2 SQIVND (reference sequence). Study findings and constraints: Reportedly, significant enrichment of disease-linked clones occurred in matched ankylosing spondylitis synovial fluid. Relatively scarce in peripheral blood, disease-linked clones were CD8+. There was a TCR beta motif, made of 7 to 9 highly homologous variants, that appeared characteristic of ankylosing spondylitis blood.

Concerning this clonotype: Its antigen remains unknown.

The J gene is TRBJ1-5, the V gene TRBV19, with D unresolved. The source material was blood, either unsorted or a sorted T cell fraction (not recorded which). This receptor was identified in a male donor with ankylosing spondylitis. The CDR3 sequence is CASQAYRNQPQHF. The DNA of the CDR3 is TGTGCCAGTCAGGCCTATAGGAATCAGCCCCAGCATTTT.